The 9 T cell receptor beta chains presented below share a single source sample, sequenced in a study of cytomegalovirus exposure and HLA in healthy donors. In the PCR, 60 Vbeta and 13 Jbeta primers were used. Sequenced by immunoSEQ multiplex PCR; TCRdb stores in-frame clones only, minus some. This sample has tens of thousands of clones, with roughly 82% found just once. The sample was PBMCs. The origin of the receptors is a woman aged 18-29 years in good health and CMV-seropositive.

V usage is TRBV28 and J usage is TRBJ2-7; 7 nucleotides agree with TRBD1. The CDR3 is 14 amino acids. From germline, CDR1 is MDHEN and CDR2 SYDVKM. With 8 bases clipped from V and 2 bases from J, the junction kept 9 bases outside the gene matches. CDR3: CASQPGTATYEQYF. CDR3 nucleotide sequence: TGTGCCAGCCAACCCGGGACAGCCACCTACGAGCAGTACTTC.

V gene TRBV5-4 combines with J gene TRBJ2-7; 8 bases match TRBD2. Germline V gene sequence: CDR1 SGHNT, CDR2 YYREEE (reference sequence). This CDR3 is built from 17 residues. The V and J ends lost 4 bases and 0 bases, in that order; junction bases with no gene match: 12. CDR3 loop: CASSPGGRAGYSYEQYF. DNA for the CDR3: TGTGCCAGCAGCCCGGGGGGGCGCGCGGGATACTCCTACGAGCAGTACTTC. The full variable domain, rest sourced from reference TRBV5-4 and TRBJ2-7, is ETGVTQSPTHLIKTRGQQVTLRCSSQSGHNTVSWYQQALGQGPQFIFQYYREEENGRGNFPPRFSGLQFPNYSSELNVNALELDDSALYLCASSPGGRAGYSYEQYFGPGTRLTVT.

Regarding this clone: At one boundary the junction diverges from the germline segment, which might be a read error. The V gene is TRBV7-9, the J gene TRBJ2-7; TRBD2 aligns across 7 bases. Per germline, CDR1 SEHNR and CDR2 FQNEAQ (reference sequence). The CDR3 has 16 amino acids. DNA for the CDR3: TGTTCCAGCACCCCTCCTGCCGGGACTAACTCCTACGAGCAGTACTTC. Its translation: CSSTPPAGTNSYEQYF. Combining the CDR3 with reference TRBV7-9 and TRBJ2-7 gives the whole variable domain DTGVSQNPRHKITKRGQNVTFRCDPISEHNRLYWYRQTLGQGPEFLTYFQNEAQLEKSRLLSDRFSAERPKGSFSTLEIQRTEQGDSAMYLCSSTPPAGTNSYEQYFGPGTRLTVT.

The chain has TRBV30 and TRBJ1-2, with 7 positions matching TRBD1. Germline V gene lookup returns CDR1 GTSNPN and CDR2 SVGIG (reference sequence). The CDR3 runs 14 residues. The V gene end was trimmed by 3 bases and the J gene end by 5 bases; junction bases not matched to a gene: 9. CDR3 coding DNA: TGTGCCTGGAGACGGACAGGTCGAATGTATGGCTACACCTTC. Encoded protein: CAWRRTGRMYGYTF.

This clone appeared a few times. The CDR3 DNA is TGTGCCAGCAGCGACGCAGGGGTGCCCTACGAGCAGTACTTC. It encodes CASSDAGVPYEQYF. The genes are TRBV27 and TRBJ2-7; tentatively, D is TRBD1 (6 bases). Trimming cost V 6 bases and J 2 bases, with 14 bases left between them. Germline CDR1 and CDR2: MNHEY and SMNVEV (reference sequence). This CDR3 comprises 14 residues.

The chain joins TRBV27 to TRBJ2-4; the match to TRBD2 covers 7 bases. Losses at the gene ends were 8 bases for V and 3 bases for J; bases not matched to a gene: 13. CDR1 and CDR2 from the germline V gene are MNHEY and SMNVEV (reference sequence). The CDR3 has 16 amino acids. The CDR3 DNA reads TGTGCCAGCTCTATTGCCCTGGGCGGGGGCAAAAACATTCAGTACTTC. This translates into CASSIALGGGKNIQYF.

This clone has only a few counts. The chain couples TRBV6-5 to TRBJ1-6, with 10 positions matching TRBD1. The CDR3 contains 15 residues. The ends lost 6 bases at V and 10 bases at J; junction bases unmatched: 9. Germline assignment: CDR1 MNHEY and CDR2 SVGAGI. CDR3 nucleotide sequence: TGTGCCAGCAGGACAGGGACAGGGGAAGTATCACCCCTCCACTTT. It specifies CASRTGTGEVSPLHF.

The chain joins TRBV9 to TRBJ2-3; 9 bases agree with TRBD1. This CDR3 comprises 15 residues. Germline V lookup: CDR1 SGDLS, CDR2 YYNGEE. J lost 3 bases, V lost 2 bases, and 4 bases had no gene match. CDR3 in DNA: TGTGCCAGCAGCGTCCGGACAGGGGTAACAGATACGCAGTATTTT. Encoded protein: CASSVRTGVTDTQYF.

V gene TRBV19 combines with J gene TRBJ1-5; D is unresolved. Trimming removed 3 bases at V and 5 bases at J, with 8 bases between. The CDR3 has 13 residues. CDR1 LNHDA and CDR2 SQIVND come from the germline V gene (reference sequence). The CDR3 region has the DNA TGTGCCAGTAGTATTGGGAGAGATCAGCCCCAGCATTTT. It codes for CASSIGRDQPQHF.